This T cell receptor (beta chain) was found in a study of PD-L1 blockade in urothelial cancer (dated by TCRdb to 2016 to 2017). Background for the entire study: All patients started therapy around 2014 and received atezolizumab 1,200 mg intravenously every 3 weeks. About nine tenths of the roughly 29 patients were males with bladder-origin urothelial cancer, and about 60% of the 29 reported a prior smoking history. Patients had an ECOG performance status of 0 or 1 and had received between 0 and 3 prior chemotherapy regimens. Blood samples were analyzed at two time points: 3 weeks after treatment start (second dose) and 6 weeks after treatment start. Blood samples gave median yields of about 150,000 T cells and 80,000 or so unique TCRs, along with a median clonality of around 0.08. The study, an exploratory multi-omic analysis, examined somatic, immune and clinical correlates of response to PD-L1 blockade with atezolizumab in urothelial cancer. Pretreatment tumor samples, along with matched peripheral blood serially collected before and after atezolizumab treatment, were subjected to TCR sequencing. Progression-free survival longer than 6 months counted as durable clinical benefit, and TCR features were additionally tested against both progression-free and overall survival. In the same patients, pretreatment tumors underwent whole exome sequencing and RNA sequencing in addition to TCR sequencing. Nine or ten patients reached durable clinical benefit, while some 20 patients did not. Just over 28 patients had pretreatment blood TCR-seq, some 25 had at least one posttreatment blood collection, and some 25 had tumor TCR-seq. General findings and caveats noted by the study authors: Because of the small sample size (n of about 29) and the many exploratory analyses performed, the results are intended to be regarded as hypothesis-generating. Among patients with durable benefit, tumor-associated TCR clones showed greater expansion in peripheral blood 3 weeks after treatment started (n ≈ 23, p = 0.022). Improved progression-free and overall survival was associated with having pretreatment peripheral blood TCR clonality below the median.

Note on this clone: Its antigen is currently not known. No much larger clone is present one base from it, and per-base qualities are unavailable.

Each PCR received spiked-in synthetic TCR analog templates so that absolute template abundance could be estimated from read counts. TCRbeta CDR3 regions were amplified from genomic DNA with bias-controlled V and J gene primers using the immunoSEQ assay. Rearranged TCRbeta segments were sequenced at approximately 20X coverage. For the original study's pipeline: Sequencing errors were corrected by clustering and CDR3s were annotated against IMGT to assign V, D and J genes. Only productive TCRbeta rearrangements were used in downstream analyses, excluding out-of-frame or stop-codon sequences. Clonality was calculated as one minus the Shannon entropy normalized by the log of the number of unique productive sequences. Fisher's exact test with Benjamini-Hochberg correction, at a threshold of adjusted p below 0.01, was used to find clones that differed between time points or between blood and tumor. TCRdb holds this immuneACCESS table with in-frame rearrangements only. Some clones are missing; in checked studies, unresolved V genes explain under half, and the rest has no known cause. That table gives V, J and clone size, and the DNA gave D and trimming. In all, the sample holds some 29,000 clones, and around nine tenths of those were seen once. In total, the top ten clones hold 1.5% to 2% of the sample.

CDR1 and CDR2, per the germline V gene, are LGHNT and FRNRAP. From the cysteine through the phenylalanine, the CDR3 covers 18 amino acids. Kept here is only the CDR3 DNA, which spans 54 bases and is read in frame from base 1. Germline trimming: 0 bases from V, 2 bases from J; junction bases outside gene matches: 7. A cohort of 30 or so patients with locally advanced or metastatic urothelial carcinoma, treated at Memorial Sloan Kettering on a trial protocol, was included. Peripheral blood mononuclear cells were collected from each patient pretreatment and during treatment, giving between 1 and 8 total time points per patient. The Qiagen DNeasy Blood extraction kit was used to purify genomic DNA from total PBMCs and tumor samples. Collected pretreatment and during treatment, PBMCs were isolated and stored as previously described.

In this chain, TRBV12-5 is recombined with TRBJ2-1; 10 central nucleotides agree with TRBD2. The sequence was collected from a man aged 50-59 years with urothelial cancer. The sequenced sample was PBMCs, obtained around atezolizumab (anti-PD-L1) treatment. The CDR3 in this case is CASGLVSGGAIPYNEQFF. The DNA sequence follows: TGTGCTAGTGGTTTGGTCAGCGGGGGGGCCATTCCCTACAATGAGCAGTTCTTC.